The clone carrying this T cell receptor (beta chain) has a count of ten or more. Its specificity is not known. Symptoms, serum thyroxine and TRAb, thyroid ultrasound, and orbital computed tomography formed the diagnostic basis. The sample originates from a study of Graves' ophthalmopathy and Graves' hyperthyroidism. Amplification of the TCR beta CDR3 regions used RNA transcripts (as template). First-round RT-PCR relied on HTBI primers, and a second-round multiplex PCR came next. From the multiplex PCR reads, TCRdb called clonotypes with MiXCR, one entry per CDR3 protein. The data contain about 380,000 distinct CDR3 sequences, approximately 15% of them seen just once; the ten biggest clones take up 5.5% to 7%. With V trimmed by 6 bases and J by 5 bases, 14 bases remained unmatched. Germline CDR1 DFQATT, CDR2 SNEGSKA (reference sequence). The CDR3 is 15 amino acids. Whole-study findings and limits: Ophthalmopathy and stable hyperthyroidism were discriminated by a 13-signature model, with 85% to 90% sensitivity and nearly 84% specificity.

Sequenced: peripheral blood. The receptor comes from a woman aged 18-30 years with stable Graves' hyperthyroidism. This chain connects TRBV20-1 to TRBJ2-7, with 9 bases aligning to TRBD2. CDR3 in DNA: TGCAGTGCCTATCGGACGGGGACTAGCTTCCACGAGCAGTACTTC. This gives the protein CSAYRTGTSFHEQYF.